This T cell receptor (beta chain) emerged from a study of T cell repertoires in cytomegalovirus infection. Background on the study: Researchers turned to recently identified HLA-C-restricted CMV epitopes as well as well-studied HLA-B-restricted ones. Shared public TCR beta signatures pointed to both CMV infection and a matching HLA type.

Study-level findings and limits: In two of eight donors, the top clonotype was HLA-C-restricted CMV-specific. Totalled public TCR beta family frequency picked out people who carried CMV plus the relevant HLA.

This clonotype was detected a few times. The antigen is not known. The CDR3 runs to 14 residues. From germline, CDR1 is MNHEY and CDR2 SVGEGT. Trimming removed 2 bases from V and 5 bases from J, with 10 bases in between. MiXCR was run by TCRdb on the reads, yielding one entry per CDR3 protein. The sample includes under 450,000 distinct CDR3 sequences, roughly a third of them seen just once. V is TRBV6-2 or TRBV6-3 and J is TRBJ2-4; D gene uncertain. This specimen consisted of cultured PBMCs, obtained from culture after CMV antigen stimulation. The TCR comes from a human donor in good health (CMV status not recorded). Some clones in this sample may be carry-over from other donors' samples. The CDR3 loop reads CASSYRRKENIQYF. The CDR3 region has the DNA TGTGCCAGCAGTTACAGACGGAAAGAAAACATTCAGTACTTC.